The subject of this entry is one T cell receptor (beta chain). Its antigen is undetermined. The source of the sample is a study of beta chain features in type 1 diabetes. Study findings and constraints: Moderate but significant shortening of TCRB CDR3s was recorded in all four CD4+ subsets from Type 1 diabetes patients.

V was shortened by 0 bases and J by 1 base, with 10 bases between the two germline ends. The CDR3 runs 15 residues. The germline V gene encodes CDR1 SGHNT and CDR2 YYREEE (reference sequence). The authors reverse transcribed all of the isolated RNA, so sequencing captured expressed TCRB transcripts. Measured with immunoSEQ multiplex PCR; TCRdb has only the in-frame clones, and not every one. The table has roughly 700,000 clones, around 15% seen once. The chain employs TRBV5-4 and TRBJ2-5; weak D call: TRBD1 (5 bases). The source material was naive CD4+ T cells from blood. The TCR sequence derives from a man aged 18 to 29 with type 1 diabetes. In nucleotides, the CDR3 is TGTGCCAGCAGCTTGGGAAGACAGACCCAAGAGACCCAGTACTTC. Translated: CASSLGRQTQETQYF.